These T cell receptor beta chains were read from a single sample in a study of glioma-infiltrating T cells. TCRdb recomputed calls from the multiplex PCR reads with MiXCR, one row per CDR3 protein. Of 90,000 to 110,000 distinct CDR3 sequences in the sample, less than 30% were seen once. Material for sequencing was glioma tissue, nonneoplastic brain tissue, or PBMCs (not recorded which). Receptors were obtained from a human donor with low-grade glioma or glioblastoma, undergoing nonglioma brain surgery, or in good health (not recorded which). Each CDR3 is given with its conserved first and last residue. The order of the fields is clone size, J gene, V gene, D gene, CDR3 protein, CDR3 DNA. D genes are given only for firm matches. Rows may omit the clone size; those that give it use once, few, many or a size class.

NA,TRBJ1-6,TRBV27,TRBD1,CDSSTRDRGNSHLHF,TGTGACAGCAGTACCAGGGACAGGGGGAATTCACACCTCCACTTT
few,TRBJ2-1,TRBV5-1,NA,CASSLGLGGGLGDEQFF,TGCGCCAGCAGCTTGGGATTGGGGGGCGGCCTGGGGGATGAGCAGTTCTTC
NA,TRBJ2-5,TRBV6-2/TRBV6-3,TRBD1,CTSSYRVRDSLQETRYF,TGTACCAGCAGTTACCGGGTACGGGACAGCCTCCAAGAGACCCGGTACTTC
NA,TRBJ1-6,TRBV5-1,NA,CASSLLQGNNSPLHF,TGCGCCAGCAGCTTGCTTCAGGGCAATAATTCACCCCTCCACTTT
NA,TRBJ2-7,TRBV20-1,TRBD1,CSANTGTGKYEQYF,TGCAGTGCTAACACCGGGACAGGGAAGTACGAGCAGTACTTC
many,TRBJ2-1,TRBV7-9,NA,CASSPQREQFF,TGTGCCAGCAGCCCCCAGCGGGAGCAGTTCTTC
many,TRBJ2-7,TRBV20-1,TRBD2,CSASETSGSGYEQYF,TGCAGTGCCTCCGAGACTAGCGGGAGTGGGTACGAGCAGTACTTC
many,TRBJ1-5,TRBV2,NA,CASSGTSGAQPQHF,TGTGCCAGCAGTGGGACAAGCGGAGCTCAGCCCCAGCATTTT
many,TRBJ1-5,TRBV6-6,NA,CASSYLGPSGQPQHF,TGTGCCAGCAGTTACCTCGGGCCTTCGGGTCAGCCCCAGCATTTT
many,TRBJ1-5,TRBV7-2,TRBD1,CASSPGTGGFSQPQHF,TGTGCCAGCAGCCCCGGGACAGGGGGATTCAGCCAGCCCCAGCATTTT
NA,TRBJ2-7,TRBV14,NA,CASSRYPPWGSSYEQYF,TGTGCCAGCAGCCGCTACCCTCCGTGGGGAAGCTCCTACGAGCAGTACTTC
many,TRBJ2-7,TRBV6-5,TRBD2,CASSYRTAGGRNEQYF,TGTGCCAGCAGTTATCGAACAGCGGGAGGGCGAAACGAGCAGTACTTC
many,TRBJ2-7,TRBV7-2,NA,CASSWGLDYEQYF,TGTGCCAGCAGTTGGGGACTGGATTACGAGCAGTACTTC
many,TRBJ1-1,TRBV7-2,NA,CASRPPVDTEAFF,TGTGCCAGCAGGCCCCCTGTGGACACTGAAGCTTTCTTT
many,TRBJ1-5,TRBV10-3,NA,CAISEGSSNQPQHF,TGTGCCATCAGTGAGGGGTCCAGCAATCAGCCCCAGCATTTT
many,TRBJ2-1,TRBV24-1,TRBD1,CASRGDREADEQFF,TGTGCCAGCCGCGGGGACAGGGAAGCCGATGAGCAGTTCTTC
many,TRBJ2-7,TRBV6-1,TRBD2,CASSSPGLAGAAREQYF,TGTGCCAGCAGTTCGCCGGGACTAGCGGGCGCTGCTCGGGAGCAGTACTTC
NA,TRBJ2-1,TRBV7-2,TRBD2,CASGTNGYNEQFF,TGTGCCAGCGGGACTAACGGGTACAATGAGCAGTTCTTC
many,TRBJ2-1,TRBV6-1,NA,CASSELFGGTEQFF,TGTGCCAGCAGTGAACTGTTCGGAGGCACCGAGCAGTTCTTC
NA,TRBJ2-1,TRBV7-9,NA,CASLVDSYNEQFF,TGTGCCAGCCTAGTCGACTCCTACAATGAGCAGTTCTTC
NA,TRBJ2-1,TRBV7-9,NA,CAGSKASRYEQFF,TGTGCCGGCAGCAAGGCTAGCCGCTATGAGCAGTTCTTT
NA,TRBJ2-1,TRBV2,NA,CASSASLLLNEQFF,TGTGCCAGCAGTGCCAGTTTACTGCTGAATGAGCAGTTCTTC
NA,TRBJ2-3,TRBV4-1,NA,CASSRPASDTQYF,TGCGCCAGCAGCCGGCCGGCATCAGATACGCAGTATTTT
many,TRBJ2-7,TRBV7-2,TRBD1,CASSPPGDRGYEQYF,TGTGCCAGCAGCCCCCCAGGGGACAGGGGCTACGAGCAGTACTTC
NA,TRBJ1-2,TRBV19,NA,CASSTLGYGYTF,TGTGCCAGTAGCACTCTAGGGTATGGCTACACCTTC
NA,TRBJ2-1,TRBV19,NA,CASSSPFVSGTRTEQFF,TGTGCCAGTAGTTCCCCTTTTGTCTCCGGTACTAGGACTGAGCAGTTCTTC
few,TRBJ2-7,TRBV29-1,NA,CSAKIGGSYYEQYF,TGCAGCGCCAAAATAGGAGGCTCTTACTACGAGCAGTACTTC
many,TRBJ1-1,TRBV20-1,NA,CSAKAWGMNTEAFF,TGCAGTGCTAAGGCCTGGGGCATGAACACTGAAGCTTTCTTT
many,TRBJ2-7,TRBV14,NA,CASSQGHRGPYEQYF,TGTGCCAGCAGCCAAGGACATCGGGGCCCCTACGAGCAGTACTTC
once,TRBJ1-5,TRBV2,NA,CASKAWDTTSPQHF,TGTGCCAGCAAGGCCTGGGACACCACAAGTCCCCAGCATTTT
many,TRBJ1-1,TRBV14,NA,CASSQGAGANEAFF,TGTGCCAGCAGCCAAGGAGCGGGGGCTAATGAAGCTTTCTTT
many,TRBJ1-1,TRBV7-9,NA,CASSHRQTQNTEAFF,TGTGCCAGCAGCCACAGACAGACCCAGAACACTGAAGCTTTCTTT
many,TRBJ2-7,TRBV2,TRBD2,CASPRTSGVLHEQYF,TGTGCCAGCCCTAGGACTAGCGGAGTCCTCCACGAGCAGTACTTC
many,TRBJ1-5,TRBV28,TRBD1,CASTPGTVYQPQHF,TGTGCCAGCACTCCTGGGACAGTTTATCAGCCCCAGCATTTT
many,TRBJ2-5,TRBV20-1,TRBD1,CSARGFGTGGIEGTQYF,TGCAGTGCTAGAGGGTTTGGGACAGGGGGCATCGAGGGGACCCAGTACTTC
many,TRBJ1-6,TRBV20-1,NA,CSAPGGNNSPLHF,TGCAGTGCCCCTGGCGGGAATAATTCACCCCTCCACTTT
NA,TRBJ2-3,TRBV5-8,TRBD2,CASSSQGSGRYIGDTQYF,TGTGCCAGCAGCTCTCAAGGTAGCGGGAGGTATATAGGGGATACGCAGTATTTT
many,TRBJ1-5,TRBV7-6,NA,CASSLGRFSNQPQHF,TGTGCCAGCAGCTTGGGACGGTTTAGCAATCAGCCCCAGCATTTT
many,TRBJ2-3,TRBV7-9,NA,CASTRLGGTDTQYF,TGTGCCAGCACCCGACTAGGGGGGACAGATACGCAGTATTTT
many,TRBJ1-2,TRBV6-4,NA,CASSPSGAQYGYTF,TGTGCCAGCAGTCCCTCGGGGGCGCAGTATGGCTACACCTTC